Described below is a single T cell receptor beta chain sequence and its context. The germline V gene encodes CDR1 MGHRA and CDR2 YSYEKL. The CDR3 totals 19 residues. J gave up 0 bases and V 1 base, and 7 bases lay outside the gene matches. First-strand cDNA used TRAV- and TRBV-specific primers, covering alpha and beta chains. TCRs were amplified for approximately 21 PCR cycles with a constant-region primer and V-primer adapter. One entry per CDR3 protein, called by TCRdb with MiXCR from the reads. Among about 97,000 distinct CDR3 sequences listed, about 20% were seen once. Regarding time point: after trial treatment. As to treatment: LDRT plus nivolumab, ipilimumab, low-dose cyclophosphamide and aspirin (RACIN trial). Donors received a regimen that comprised nivolumab, ipilimumab, aspirin, low-dose cyclophosphamide and low-dose radiotherapy. This record comes from a study of low-dose radiotherapy and immunotherapy resistance in tumors. Study-wide background: It was 1 Gy per fraction every two weeks that Cohort 2 received, adding up to 13 Gy over 26 weeks.

The J gene is TRBJ2-3, the V gene TRBV4-1; 13 nucleotides agree with TRBD2. Sequences were derived from PBMCs, sampled after low-dose radiotherapy plus immunotherapy. The receptor was derived from a male donor with prostate cancer. This CDR3 is CASSQARWTSGGSTDTQYF. CDR3 nucleotide sequence: TGCGCCAGCAGCCAAGCCAGGTGGACTAGCGGGGGTAGCACAGATACGCAGTATTTT.